The source of this T cell receptor beta chain is a study of blood T cells in healthy people across ages. The authors ran a second PCR of about 6 to 11 cycles using a sample-barcoded 5' primer and a J-beta primer mix. Through a template-switch adaptor with 12 random nucleotides, each cDNA molecule received a tag. Every sample gave at least 3 million paired-end reads containing CDR3. TCRdb re-called the 5' RACE reads with MiXCR, one entry per CDR3 protein. The sample lists around 1,600,000 distinct CDR3 sequences, around 40% seen once, with about 4% in the top ten. The CDR3 totals 14 residues. Per germline, CDR1 SGHTA and CDR2 FQGNSA. The V end was cut by 5 bases, the J end by 8 bases, with 16 bases between. Study observations and caveats: The fall in TCR beta diversity per million T cells was roughly linear with age. Diversity estimates from one million T cells were considered underestimates.

Comments on this clonotype: The antigen is unknown.

Sequenced input: blood. The chain couples TRBV7-2 to TRBJ2-1; tentatively, D is TRBD2 (5 bases). This TCR derives from a woman between 18 and 30 years old in good health. The DNA of the CDR3 is TGTGCCAGCAGCCCTAGTTTTGCGGGCTATGAGCAGTTCTTC. This gives the protein CASSPSFAGYEQFF.